This TCR beta chain derives from a study of naive and memory T cell subsets. Study observations and caveats: Naive repertoires, especially CD8, held a few larger clonotypes, possibly memory cells re-expressing CD45RA. TCR counts from RNA may reflect activation-linked expression changes.

Details on this clonotype: Its matching antigen is unknown.

Germline values: CDR1 SGHTA, CDR2 FQGNSA. The CDR3 consists of 20 residues. The V end lost 1 base, the J end lost 2 bases, and 25 bases lay between the germline ends. Two oligonucleotides, mixed equimolar, formed the beta constant-region primer covering TRBC1 and TRBC2. Ligation attached a single-stranded oligonucleotide with a 12-nucleotide UMI and the SP2 primer to the cDNA 3' end. Using its own MiXCR run on the UMI-ligation and nested PCR reads, TCRdb lists one record per CDR3 protein. The data show under 150,000 distinct CDR3 sequences, about 17% seen once. Cells stained for CD3, CD4, CD8, CD45RA, CD27 and viability were sorted into four CD45RA/CD27 subsets.

The V and J genes are TRBV7-2 and TRBJ2-3; D may match TRBD1 or TRBD2 (5 bases each). Input material: naive CD4+ T cells from blood. This receptor was identified in a human donor in good health. This chain's CDR3 is CASSLGIPGTRPRSTDTQYF. The CDR3 DNA sequence: TGTGCCAGCAGCTTAGGGATTCCAGGGACCAGACCGCGTTCCACAGATACGCAGTATTTT.